Following are 7 T cell receptor beta chains from one sample sequenced in a study of tumor-infiltrating lymphocytes in localized non-small cell lung cancer. Sequencing was performed with immunoSEQ multiplex PCR; in TCRdb, only in-frame clones are kept and a portion is missing. The table shows roughly 20,000 clones, with 80% occurring only once. Sequencing was done on a sample of lung tumor tissue. All receptors derive from a human donor with non-small cell lung cancer.

The rearrangement links TRBV11-2 to TRBJ2-1, with D tentatively TRBD2 (5 bases). Trimming removed 5 bases from V and 8 bases from J, with 16 bases in between. Germline assignment: CDR1 SGHAT and CDR2 FQNNGV. The CDR3 covers 14 residues. The DNA for the CDR3 is TGTGCCAGCAGCCCCAGAGGGTCGGGCTATGAGCAGTTCTTC. Residues: CASSPRGSGYEQFF. The full variable domain, rest sourced from reference TRBV11-2 and TRBJ2-1, is EAGVAQSPRYKIIEKRQSVAFWCNPISGHATLYWYQQILGQGPKLLIQFQNNGVVDDSQLPKDRFSAERLKGVDSTLKIQPAKLEDSAVYLCASSPRGSGYEQFFGPGTRLTVL.

This chain links TRBV5-1 with TRBJ2-5, with 8 bases identical to TRBD1. The junction had 3 bases not matched to a gene; V was cut back by 0 bases and J by 2 bases. The CDR3 length is 15 residues. CDR1 and CDR2 (germline): SGHRS, YFSETQ. The CDR3 coding sequence is TGCGCCAGCAGCTTGGCCGGGACAGGACAAGAGACCCAGTACTTC. This encodes CASSLAGTGQETQYF.

The J gene is TRBJ2-2, the V gene TRBV2; 9 nucleotides match TRBD2. There are 16 residues in the CDR3. CDR1 is SNHLY and CDR2 is FYNNEI in the germline V gene. V shed 7 bases, J shed 1 base, and the junction held 7 bases outside the gene matches. DNA for the CDR3: TGTGCCAGCAAAGTGGGTAGCGGGAGGAACACCGGGGAGCTGTTTTTT. Protein: CASKVGSGRNTGELFF.

This clone was recorded a few times. The chain employs TRBV10-3 and TRBJ1-3; 9 positions match TRBD1. The germline V gene encodes CDR1 ENHRY and CDR2 SYGVKD. Trimming cost V 3 bases and J 1 base; bases outside gene matches: 7. The CDR3 sequence is 17 residues long. CDR3 protein: CAISDRGQGLSGNTIYF. The CDR3 coding sequence is TGTGCCATCAGTGATAGGGGACAGGGATTGTCTGGAAACACCATATATTTT.

This sequence joins TRBV10-3 and TRBJ1-1, with TRBD1 matching over 10 bases. Per the germline V gene, CDR1 is ENHRY and CDR2 is SYGVKD. Trimming took 3 bases from V and 6 from J; bases not matched to a gene: 7. The length of the CDR3 is 15 residues. CDR3 coding DNA: TGTGCCATCAGTGACCCGGGACAGGGGCACGCTGAAGCTTTCTTT. Translation gives CAISDPGQGHAEAFF.

This chain connects TRBV6-1 to TRBJ2-1, with D possibly TRBD1 on 7 matching bases. V gave up 3 bases and J gave up 1 base, with 25 bases separating them. This CDR3 comprises 20 residues. Germline CDR1 and CDR2: MNHNS and SASEGT. The CDR3 DNA reads TGTGCCAGCAGTGAGGGCAGGGGGGACCACTACCAGCCATCCTACAATGAGCAGTTCTTC. It codes for CASSEGRGDHYQPSYNEQFF.

The chain is built from TRBV6-6 and TRBJ1-1; D unresolved. The CDR3 is 14 amino acids. The V and J ends lost 1 base and 4 bases respectively, with 10 bases between them. Per germline, CDR1 MNHNY and CDR2 SVGAGI (reference sequence). The CDR3 reads CASSYWAGGTEAFF. The DNA of the CDR3 is TGTGCCAGCAGTTACTGGGCGGGAGGCACTGAAGCTTTCTTT.